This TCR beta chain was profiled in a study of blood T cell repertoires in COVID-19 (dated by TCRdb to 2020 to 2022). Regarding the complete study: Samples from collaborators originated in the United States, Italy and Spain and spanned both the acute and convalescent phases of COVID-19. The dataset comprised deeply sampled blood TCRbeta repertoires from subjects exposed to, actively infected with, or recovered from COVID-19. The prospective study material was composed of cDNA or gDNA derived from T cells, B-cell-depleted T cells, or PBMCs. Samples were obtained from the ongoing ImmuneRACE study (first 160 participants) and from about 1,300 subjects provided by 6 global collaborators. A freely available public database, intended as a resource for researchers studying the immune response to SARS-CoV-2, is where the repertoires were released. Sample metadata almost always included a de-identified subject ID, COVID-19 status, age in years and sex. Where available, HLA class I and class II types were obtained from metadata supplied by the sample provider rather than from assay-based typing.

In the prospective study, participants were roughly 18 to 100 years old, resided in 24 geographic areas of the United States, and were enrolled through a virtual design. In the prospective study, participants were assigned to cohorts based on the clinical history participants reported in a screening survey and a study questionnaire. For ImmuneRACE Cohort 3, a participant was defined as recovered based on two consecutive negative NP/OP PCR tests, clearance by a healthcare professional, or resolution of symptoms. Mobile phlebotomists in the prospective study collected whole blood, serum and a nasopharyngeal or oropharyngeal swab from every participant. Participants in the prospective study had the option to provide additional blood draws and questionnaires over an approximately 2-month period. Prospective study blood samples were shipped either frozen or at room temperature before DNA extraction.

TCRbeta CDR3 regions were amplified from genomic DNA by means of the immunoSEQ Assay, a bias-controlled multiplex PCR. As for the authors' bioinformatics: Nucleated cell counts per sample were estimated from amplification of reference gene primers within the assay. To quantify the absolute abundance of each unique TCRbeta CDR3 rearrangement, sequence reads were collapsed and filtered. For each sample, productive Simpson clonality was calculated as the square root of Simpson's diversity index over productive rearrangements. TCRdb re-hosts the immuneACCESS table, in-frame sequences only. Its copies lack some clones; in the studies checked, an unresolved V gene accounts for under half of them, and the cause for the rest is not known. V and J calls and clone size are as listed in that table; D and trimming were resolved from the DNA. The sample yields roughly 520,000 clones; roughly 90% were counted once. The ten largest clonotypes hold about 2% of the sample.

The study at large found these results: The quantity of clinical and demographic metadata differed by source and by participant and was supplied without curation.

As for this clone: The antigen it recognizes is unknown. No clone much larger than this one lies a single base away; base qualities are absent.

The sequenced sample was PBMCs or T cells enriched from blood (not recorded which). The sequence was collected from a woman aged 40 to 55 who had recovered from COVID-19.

The base sequence is TGTGCCATCAGTGATAGCGTCTCTGGAAACACCATATATTTT. Its amino acids are CAISDSVSGNTIYF. The chain is assembled from TRBV10-3 and TRBJ1-3, with the D segment identity uncertain. V is reduced by 3 bases and J by 0 bases, leaving a spacing of 6 bases between them. The germline V gene gives CDR1 as ENHRY and CDR2 as SYGVKD. The CDR3 goes from the cysteine to the phenylalanine over 14 residues. The read is trimmed to its CDR3 DNA, 42 bases read in frame from base 1.